What follows is one T cell receptor (beta chain) and its context. The entry originates in a study of blood T cell repertoires in COVID-19. Across the study: Collection of acute and convalescent COVID-19 samples took place in the United States, Italy and Spain.

The repertoire was sequenced with immunoSEQ multiplex PCR; TCRdb's copy has only in-frame clones and lacks some. The sample includes roughly 38,000 clones, around 81% of them seen just once. V lost 5 bases to trimming and J lost 11 bases, with 10 bases between them. The CDR3 has 12 amino acids. Germline V gene data show CDR1 as SGHVS and CDR2 as FQNEAQ. Sequencing used peripheral blood. The source is a human donor in a cohort sampled during active COVID-19. This chain joins TRBV7-8 and TRBJ1-6; no definite D call. The chain's CDR3 is CASSLSSPPLHF. For the CDR3, the DNA is TGTGCCAGCAGCCTCTCGTCTCCACCCCTCCACTTT.